These T cell receptor beta chains were read from a single sample in a study of regulatory T cells in long-lasting Graves disease. TCRdb analysed the multiplex PCR reads with MiXCR anew, one entry per CDR3 protein. The data hold around 400,000 distinct CDR3 sequences, with over 12% observed a single time. These data also formed part of another study, on T cells in Graves' hyperthyroidism and ophthalmopathy.

Specimen: peripheral blood mononuclear cells (PBMCs), collected at new diagnosis, from a patient treated with antithyroid drugs. The receptors here all came from a woman between 40 and 50 years old with Graves disease. The CDR3 runs from the conserved cysteine through the conserved F or W. The order of the fields is V gene, J gene, clone size, D gene, CDR3 DNA, CDR3 protein. The D gene is left open where the match is weak. Only part of the rows carry a size: once, few, many, or a class if the clone is expanded.

TRBV20-1	TRBJ2-1	.	.	TGCAGTGCTAGGCGACAGAACAATGAGCAGTTCTTC	CSARRQNNEQFF
TRBV2	TRBJ1-3	many	.	TGTGCCAGCAGTACAGGGTTTGGAAACACCATATATTTT	CASSTGFGNTIYF
TRBV12-3/TRBV12-4	TRBJ1-2	many	.	TGTGCCAGCAGTTTCGCAGGGAGGGCCTCATACGGCTACACCTTC	CASSFAGRASYGYTF
TRBV27	TRBJ2-2	many	.	TGTGCCAGCAGTTTGGGGGGTACGATCGGGGAGCTGTTTTTT	CASSLGGTIGELFF
TRBV6-5	TRBJ1-1	many	TRBD1	TGTGCCAGCAGTTACGCGACAGGGGGCACTGAAGCTTTCTTT	CASSYATGGTEAFF
TRBV29-1	TRBJ1-2	.	.	TGCAGCGTTGAAGTGGGGGCGGAGGGCTACACCTTC	CSVEVGAEGYTF
TRBV12-3/TRBV12-4	TRBJ2-3	many	TRBD2	TGTGCCAGCAGTAGGACTAGCGGGAGTGCAGATACGCAGTATTTT	CASSRTSGSADTQYF
TRBV5-1	TRBJ2-3	few	TRBD2	TGCGCCAGCAGATATAGCGGGAGCACAGATACGCAGTATTTT	CASRYSGSTDTQYF
TRBV13	TRBJ2-1	many	TRBD2	TGTGCCAGCAGCTTAGCAGGTCTAGCGGGAGTTTACAATGAGCAGTTCTTC	CASSLAGLAGVYNEQFF
TRBV4-1	TRBJ2-3	.	TRBD1	TGCGCCAGCAGCCAAGATCCAGGGGGAAACACAGATACGCAGTATTTT	CASSQDPGGNTDTQYF
TRBV11-2	TRBJ2-1	many	.	TGTGCCAGCAGCTCCCCGGCTAGCTACCATGAGCAGTTCTTC	CASSSPASYHEQFF
TRBV30	TRBJ1-2	.	.	TGTGCCTGGAGTACAAGTACGGGCTACACCTTC	CAWSTSTGYTF
TRBV27	TRBJ2-6	few	.	TGTGCCAGCAGCTCAGAGGGCTGGGCCAACGTCCTGACTTTC	CASSSEGWANVLTF
TRBV5-5	TRBJ2-1	many	.	TGTGCCAGCCTCCAGCAGGGCAGGGATGAGCAGTTCTTC	CASLQQGRDEQFF
TRBV20-1	TRBJ1-2	few	TRBD1	TGCAGTGCTAGGGACAGGGATTTCTATGGCTACACCTTC	CSARDRDFYGYTF
TRBV18	TRBJ2-1	.	TRBD1	TGTGCCAGCTCACAGCGACAGGGAAGCTCCTACAATGAGCAGTTCTTC	CASSQRQGSSYNEQFF
TRBV27	TRBJ2-7	many	TRBD2	TGTGCCAGCAGTCCCCGACTAGCGGGAGCGAACGAGCAGTACTTC	CASSPRLAGANEQYF
TRBV4-2	TRBJ2-6	.	.	TGTGCCAGCAGCCAACCCGGGACGCCGAGCTCTGGGGCCAACGTCCTGACTTTC	CASSQPGTPSSGANVLTF
TRBV29-1	TRBJ2-2	many	.	TGCAGCGTTGGAGACAGGAAGAACACCGGGGAGCTGTTTTTT	CSVGDRKNTGELFF
TRBV18	TRBJ2-3	.	.	TGTGCCAGCTCACCTCAGGGCACGAATTCAGATACGCAGTATTTT	CASSPQGTNSDTQYF
TRBV29-1	TRBJ2-3	few	.	TGCAGCGTTGCTGAGGGGATGAAAACAGATACGCAGTATTTT	CSVAEGMKTDTQYF
TRBV10-3	TRBJ2-7	.	.	TGTGCCATCAGTGAGTCAGGACCAGACGACGAGCAGTACTTC	CAISESGPDDEQYF
TRBV12-3/TRBV12-4	TRBJ2-5	.	.	TGTGCCAGCAGCACTGGTAGCGATTATGAGACCCAGTACTTC	CASSTGSDYETQYF
TRBV9	TRBJ2-1	.	TRBD1	TGTGCCAGCAGCGCCGGTGGGGACAGGTACAATGAGCAGTTCTTC	CASSAGGDRYNEQFF
TRBV20-1	TRBJ2-7	many	TRBD2	TGCAGTGCTAGAAATAGCGGGAGCTACGAGCAGTACTTC	CSARNSGSYEQYF
TRBV20-1	TRBJ1-1	many	.	TGCAGTGCTAGGAGCTGGGGATCGGCTGAAGCTTTCTTT	CSARSWGSAEAFF
TRBV7-9	TRBJ2-7	.	.	TGTGCCAGCAGCTTAGACGGGACGGGTCAAGGGCAGTACTTC	CASSLDGTGQGQYF
TRBV27	TRBJ2-7	few	.	TGTGCCAGCGGCCGGGCAGGGGCCTACGAGCAGTACTTC	CASGRAGAYEQYF
TRBV30	TRBJ1-3	.	.	TGTGCCTGGAGTTTAGGAAACACCATATATTTT	CAWSLGNTIYF
TRBV5-1	TRBJ1-4	.	.	TGCGCCAGCAGCCTAGGACCTTCAGATGAAAAACTGTTTTTT	CASSLGPSDEKLFF
TRBV12-3/TRBV12-4	TRBJ2-1	many	TRBD1	TGTGCCAGCAGGGGCACAGGGGGCGATGGGTACAATGAGCAGTTCTTC	CASRGTGGDGYNEQFF
TRBV30	TRBJ2-2	many	TRBD2	TGTGCCTGGAGCAAAAGGGGCGGGAGAACCGGGGAGCTGTTTTTT	CAWSKRGGRTGELFF